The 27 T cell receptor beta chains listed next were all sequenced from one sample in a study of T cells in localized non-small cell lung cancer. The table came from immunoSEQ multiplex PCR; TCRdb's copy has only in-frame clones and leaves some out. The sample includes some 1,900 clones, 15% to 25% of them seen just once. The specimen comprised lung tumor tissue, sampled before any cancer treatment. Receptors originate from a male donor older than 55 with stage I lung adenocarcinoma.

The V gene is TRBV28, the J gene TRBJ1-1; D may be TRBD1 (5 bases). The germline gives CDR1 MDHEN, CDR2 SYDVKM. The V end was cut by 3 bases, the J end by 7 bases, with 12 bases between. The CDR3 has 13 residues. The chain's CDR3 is CASSLGVFIEAFF. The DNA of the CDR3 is TGTGCCAGCAGTTTGGGGGTGTTTATTGAAGCTTTCTTT.

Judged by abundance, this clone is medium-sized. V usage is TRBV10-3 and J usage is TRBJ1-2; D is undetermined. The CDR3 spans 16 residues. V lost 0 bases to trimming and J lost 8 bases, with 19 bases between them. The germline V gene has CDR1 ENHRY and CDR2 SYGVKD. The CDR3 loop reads CAISESIAGTLRGYTF. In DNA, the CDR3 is TGTGCCATCAGTGAGTCGATAGCGGGAACGCTGCGCGGCTACACCTTC.

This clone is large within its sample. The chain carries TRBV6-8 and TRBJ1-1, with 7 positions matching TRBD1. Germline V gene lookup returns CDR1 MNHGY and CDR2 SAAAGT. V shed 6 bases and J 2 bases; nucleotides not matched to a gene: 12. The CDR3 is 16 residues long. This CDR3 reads CASRPPTGTVNTEAFF. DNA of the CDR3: TGTGCCAGCAGACCTCCTACAGGGACAGTTAACACTGAAGCTTTCTTT.

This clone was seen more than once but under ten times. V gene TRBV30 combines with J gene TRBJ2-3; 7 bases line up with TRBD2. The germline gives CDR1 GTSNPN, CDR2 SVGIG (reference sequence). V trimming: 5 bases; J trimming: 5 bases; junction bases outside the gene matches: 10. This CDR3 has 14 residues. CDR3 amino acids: CAWATTLAGDTQYF. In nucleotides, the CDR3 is TGTGCCTGGGCCACCACCTTAGCGGGAGATACGCAGTATTTT.

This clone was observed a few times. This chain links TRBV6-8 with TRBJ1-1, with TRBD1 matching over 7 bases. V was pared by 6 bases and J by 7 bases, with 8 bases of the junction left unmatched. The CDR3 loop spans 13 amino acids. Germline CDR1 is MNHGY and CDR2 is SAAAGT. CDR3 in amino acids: CASRALPGGEAFF. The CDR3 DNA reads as TGTGCCAGCAGGGCTCTCCCAGGGGGTGAAGCTTTCTTT.

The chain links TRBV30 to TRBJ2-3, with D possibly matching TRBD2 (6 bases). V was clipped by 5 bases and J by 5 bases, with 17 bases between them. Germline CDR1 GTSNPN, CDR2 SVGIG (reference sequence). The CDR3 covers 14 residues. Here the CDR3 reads CAWGTGVFKDTQYF. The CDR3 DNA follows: TGTGCCTGGGGGACTGGAGTTTTTAAAGATACGCAGTATTTT.

The DNA for the CDR3 is TGTGCTAGTGGTTTTTCTGGCTATGGCTACACCTTC. Protein product: CASGFSGYGYTF. V and J are TRBV12-5 and TRBJ1-2; D is uncertain. The V gene's germline CDR1 is LGHNT and CDR2 FRNRAP. The ends were cut back, 3 bases at V and 4 bases at J, with 6 bases in the middle. This CDR3 comprises 12 residues.

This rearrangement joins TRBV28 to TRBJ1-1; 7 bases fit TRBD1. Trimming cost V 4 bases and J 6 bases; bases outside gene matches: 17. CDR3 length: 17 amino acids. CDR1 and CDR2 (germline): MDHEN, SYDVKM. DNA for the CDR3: TGTGCCAGCAGTTCCCCCCTGAGGGGGCGAGGGGTTCCTGAAGCTTTCTTT. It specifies CASSSPLRGRGVPEAFF. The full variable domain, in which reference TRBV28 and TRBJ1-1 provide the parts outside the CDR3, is DVKVTQSSRYLVKRTGEKVFLECVQDMDHENMFWYRQDPGLGLRLIYFSYDVKMKEKGDIPEGYSVSREKKERFSLILESASTNQTSMYLCASSSPLRGRGVPEAFFGQGTRLTVV.

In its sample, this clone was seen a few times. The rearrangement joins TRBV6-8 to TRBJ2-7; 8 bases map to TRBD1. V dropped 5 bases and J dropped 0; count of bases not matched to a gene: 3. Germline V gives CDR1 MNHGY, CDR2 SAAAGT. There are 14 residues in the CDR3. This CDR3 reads CASSGDRNSYEQYF. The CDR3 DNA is TGTGCCAGCAGTGGGGACAGGAACTCCTACGAGCAGTACTTC.

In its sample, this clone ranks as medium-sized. CDR3 DNA: TGTGCCAGCAGCCCCGAGTTGGGGGAGGGTGGCTACACCTTC. Protein: CASSPELGEGGYTF. J is TRBJ1-2 and V is TRBV11-3, with D perhaps matching TRBD1 (5 bases). The CDR3 runs to 14 residues. Trimming cost V 5 bases and J 7 bases, with 17 bases left between them. The germline V gene has CDR1 SGHNT and CDR2 YENEEA.

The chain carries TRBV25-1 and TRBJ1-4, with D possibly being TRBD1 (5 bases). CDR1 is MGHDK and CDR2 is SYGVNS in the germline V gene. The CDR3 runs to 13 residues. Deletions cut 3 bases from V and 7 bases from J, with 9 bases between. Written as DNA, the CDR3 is TGTGCCAGCAGTGACAGGGCTGGTGAAAAACTGTTTTTT. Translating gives CASSDRAGEKLFF.

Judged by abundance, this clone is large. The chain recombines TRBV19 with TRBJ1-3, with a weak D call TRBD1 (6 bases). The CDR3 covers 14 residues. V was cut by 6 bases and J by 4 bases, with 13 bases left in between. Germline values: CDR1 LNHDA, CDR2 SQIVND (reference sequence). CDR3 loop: CASRDRAQGNTIYF. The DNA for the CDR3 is TGTGCCAGTAGGGACAGAGCCCAAGGAAACACCATATATTTT.

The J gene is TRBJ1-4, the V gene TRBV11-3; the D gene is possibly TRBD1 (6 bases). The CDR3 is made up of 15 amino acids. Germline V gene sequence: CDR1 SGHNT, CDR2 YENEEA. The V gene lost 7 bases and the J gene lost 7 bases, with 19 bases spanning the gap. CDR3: CASTPRGGFSEKLFF. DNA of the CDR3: TGTGCCAGCACCCCGCGAGGGGGGTTTAGTGAAAAACTGTTTTTT.

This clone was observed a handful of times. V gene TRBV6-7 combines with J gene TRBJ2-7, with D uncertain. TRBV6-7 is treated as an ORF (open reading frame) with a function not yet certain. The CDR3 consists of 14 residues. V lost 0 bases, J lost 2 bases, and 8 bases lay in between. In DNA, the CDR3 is TGTGCCAGCAGTTACTCGACCAGGACCTACGAGCAGTACTTC. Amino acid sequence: CASSYSTRTYEQYF.

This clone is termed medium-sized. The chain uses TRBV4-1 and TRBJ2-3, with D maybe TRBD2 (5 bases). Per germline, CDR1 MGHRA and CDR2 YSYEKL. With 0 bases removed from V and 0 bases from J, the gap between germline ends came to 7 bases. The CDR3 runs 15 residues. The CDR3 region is CASSQDPGSTDTQYF. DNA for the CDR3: TGCGCCAGCAGCCAAGATCCGGGGAGCACAGATACGCAGTATTTT.

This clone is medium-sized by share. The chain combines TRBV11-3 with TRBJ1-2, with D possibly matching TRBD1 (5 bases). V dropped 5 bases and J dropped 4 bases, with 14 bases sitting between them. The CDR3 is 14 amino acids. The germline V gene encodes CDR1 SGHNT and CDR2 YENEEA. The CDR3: CASSRDSFGYGYTF. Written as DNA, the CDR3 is TGTGCCAGCAGCCGAGACAGCTTTGGCTATGGCTACACCTTC.

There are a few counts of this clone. DNA of the CDR3: TGTGCCAGCAGAGCCTCGGAGGGGGGGCTCTCCTACGAGCAGTACTTC. Its translation is CASRASEGGLSYEQYF. V and J are TRBV28 and TRBJ2-7; D is perhaps TRBD2 (7 bases). Germline CDR1 and CDR2: MDHEN and SYDVKM. The CDR3 is 16 amino acids. Trimming cost V 6 bases and J 0 bases, with 18 bases left between them.

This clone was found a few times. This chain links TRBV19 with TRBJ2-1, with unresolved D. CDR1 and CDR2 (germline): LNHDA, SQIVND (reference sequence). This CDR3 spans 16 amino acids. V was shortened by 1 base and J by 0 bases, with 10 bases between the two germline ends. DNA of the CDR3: TGTGCCAGTAGTATAGTCGCCAGGAGCTCCTACAATGAGCAGTTCTTC. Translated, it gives CASSIVARSSYNEQFF.

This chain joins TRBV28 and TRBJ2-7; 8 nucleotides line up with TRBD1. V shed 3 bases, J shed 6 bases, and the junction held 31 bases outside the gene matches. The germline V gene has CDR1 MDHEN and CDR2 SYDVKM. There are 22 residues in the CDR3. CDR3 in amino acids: CASSLPLTGEKKGWGSAREQYF. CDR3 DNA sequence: TGTGCCAGCAGTTTGCCCCTGACAGGGGAGAAGAAGGGGTGGGGGTCTGCTCGCGAGCAGTACTTC.

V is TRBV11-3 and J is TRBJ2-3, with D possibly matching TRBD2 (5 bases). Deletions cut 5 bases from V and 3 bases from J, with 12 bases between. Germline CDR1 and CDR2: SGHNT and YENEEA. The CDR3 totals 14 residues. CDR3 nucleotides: TGTGCCAGCAGCCTAGGTAGGAGGACAGATACGCAGTATTTT. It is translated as CASSLGRRTDTQYF. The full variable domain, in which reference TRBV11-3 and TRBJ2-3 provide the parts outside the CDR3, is EAGVVQSPRYKIIEKKQPVAFWCNPISGHNTLYWYLQNLGQGPELLIRYENEEAVDDSQLPKDRFSAERLKGVDSTLKIQPAELGDSAVYLCASSLGRRTDTQYFGPGTRLTVL.

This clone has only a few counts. The DNA of the CDR3 is TGTGCCAGCAGCTTAGTAGCGGGGGCGCTCACAGATACGCAGTATTTT. Protein: CASSLVAGALTDTQYF. This chain connects TRBV11-3 to TRBJ2-3; 9 bases are shared with TRBD2. The germline V gene has CDR1 SGHNT and CDR2 YENEEA. The CDR3 is made up of 16 amino acids. V was clipped by 1 base and J by 2 bases; unmatched bases: 4.

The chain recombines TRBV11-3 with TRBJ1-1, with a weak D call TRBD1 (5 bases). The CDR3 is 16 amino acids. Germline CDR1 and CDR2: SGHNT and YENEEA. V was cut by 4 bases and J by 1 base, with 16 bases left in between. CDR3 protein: CASSWGVSIRNTEAFF. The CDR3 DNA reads TGTGCCAGCAGCTGGGGCGTGTCAATCCGGAACACTGAAGCTTTCTTT.

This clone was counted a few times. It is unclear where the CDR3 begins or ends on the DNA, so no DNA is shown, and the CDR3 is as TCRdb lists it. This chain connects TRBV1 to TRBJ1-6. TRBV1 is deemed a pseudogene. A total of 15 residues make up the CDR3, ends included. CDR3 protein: CASSPFGGGNSPLHF.

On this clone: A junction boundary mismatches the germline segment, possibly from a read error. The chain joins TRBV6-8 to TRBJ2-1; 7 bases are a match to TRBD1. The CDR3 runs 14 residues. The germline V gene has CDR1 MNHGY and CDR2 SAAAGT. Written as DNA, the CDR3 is TGTGCCATCAGTGTCCGGACAGGTAGGAATGAGCAGTTCTTC. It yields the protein CAISVRTGRNEQFF.

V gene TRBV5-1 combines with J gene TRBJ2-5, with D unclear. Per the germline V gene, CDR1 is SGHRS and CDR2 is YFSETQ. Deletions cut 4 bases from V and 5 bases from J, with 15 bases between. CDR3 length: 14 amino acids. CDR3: CASSPNPSAETQYF. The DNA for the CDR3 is TGCGCCAGCAGCCCTAATCCCAGTGCGGAGACCCAGTACTTC.

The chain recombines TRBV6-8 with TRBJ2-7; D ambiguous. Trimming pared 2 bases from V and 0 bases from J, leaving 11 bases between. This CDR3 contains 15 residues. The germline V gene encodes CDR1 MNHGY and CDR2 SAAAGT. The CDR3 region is CASSYIGASSYEQYF. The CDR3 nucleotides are TGTGCCAGCAGTTACATCGGCGCGAGCTCCTACGAGCAGTACTTC.

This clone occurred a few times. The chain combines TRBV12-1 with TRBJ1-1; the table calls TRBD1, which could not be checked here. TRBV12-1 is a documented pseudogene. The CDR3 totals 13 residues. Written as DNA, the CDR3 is TGTGCCAGCAGTCCACAGGGGCCCACTGAAGCTTTCTTT. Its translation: CASSPQGPTEAFF.